This T cell receptor beta chain originates from a study of T cells in localized non-small cell lung cancer. The CDR3 sequence is 13 residues long. Germline V gene data show CDR1 as SEHNR and CDR2 as FQNEAQ (reference sequence). V shed 4 bases and J shed 2 bases, with 8 bases lying between them. Only in-frame clones appear in the TCRdb table, and some are missing; sequencing was by immunoSEQ multiplex PCR. In the table there are about 28,000 clones, approximately 84% of which are singletons. Study-level findings and limits: Longer overall survival accompanied higher blood T cell density.

Comments on this clone: Its antigen is still unknown.

The source material was peripheral blood mononuclear cells, sampled before any cancer treatment. This chain uses TRBV7-9 with TRBJ1-2, with D possibly being TRBD1 (6 bases). This clonotype was obtained from a man between 35 and 75 years old with stage III lung adenocarcinoma. This chain's CDR3 is CASSYRENYGYTF. CDR3 sequence (DNA): TGTGCCAGCAGCTACAGGGAAAACTATGGCTACACCTTC.